Listed below are T cell receptor beta chains from one sample, sequenced in a study of radiotherapy plus CTLA-4 blockade in lung cancer. Clones were sequenced by immunoSEQ multiplex PCR, and TCRdb holds only the in-frame ones, with some missing. Of about 67,000 clones listed, approximately 76% are singletons. The material was peripheral blood, obtained from a patient treated with radiotherapy plus ipilimumab. The receptors originated from a human donor with non-small cell lung cancer whose response to radiotherapy plus ipilimumab could not be evaluated. Some clones in this sample may be carry-over from other donors' samples. CDR3s include the opening cysteine and the closing phenylalanine or tryptophan. The D gene is left open where the match is weak. Clone size is not always given. Where it is, it says once, few, many or a class for expanded clones.

>.|TRBD1|TRBV6-6|TRBJ2-1
CASSSQGAKDEQFF
TGTGCCAGCAGCTCACAGGGGGCTAAAGATGAGCAGTTCTTC
>once|.|TRBV5-1|TRBJ2-7
CASSFSHTGASYEQYF
TGCGCCAGCAGCTTTTCCCATACGGGAGCCTCCTACGAGCAGTACTTC
>.|.|TRBV5-1|TRBJ1-4
CASRRPGGEILFF
TGCGCCAGCAGACGTCCGGGAGGGGAAATCCTGTTTTTT
>.|TRBD1|TRBV5-5|TRBJ2-7
CASSGAGTGNYEQYF
TGTGCCAGCAGCGGAGCCGGGACAGGGAACTACGAGCAGTACTTC
>.|.|TRBV7-2|TRBJ1-5
CASSLVRGSNQPQHF
TGTGCCAGCAGCTTAGTTAGGGGTAGCAATCAGCCCCAGCATTTT
>.|.|TRBV6-5|TRBJ1-1
CASSYSVHPNTEAFF
TGTGCCAGCAGTTACTCTGTACACCCGAACACTGAAGCTTTCTTT
>.|TRBD1|TRBV5-1|TRBJ1-2
CASSLDAVQGENGYTF
TGCGCCAGCAGCTTGGACGCCGTACAGGGGGAGAATGGCTACACCTTC
>.|TRBD2|TRBV4-2|TRBJ2-5
CASSHPGGSGGAVWETQYF
TGTGCCAGCAGCCACCCAGGAGGTAGCGGGGGGGCGGTTTGGGAGACCCAGTACTTC
>.|.|TRBV6-5|TRBJ2-6
CASSSGQISGANVLTF
TGTGCCAGCAGTTCTGGACAGATCTCTGGGGCCAACGTCCTGACTTTC
>.|TRBD2|TRBV5-5|TRBJ2-2
CASSWTSENTGELFF
TGTGCCAGCAGCTGGACTAGCGAGAACACCGGGGAGCTGTTTTTT
>.|.|TRBV20-1|TRBJ2-3
CSASLLDTQYF
TGCAGTGCTTCCCTTCTCGATACGCAGTATTTT
>.|.|TRBV5-5|TRBJ1-3
CASSLAGVGNTIYF
TGTGCCAGCAGCTTGGCGGGGGTCGGAAACACCATATATTTT
>.|TRBD1|TRBV11-2|TRBJ2-3
CASSPSADREAQYF
TGTGCCAGCAGCCCCTCCGCGGACAGGGAAGCGCAGTATTTT